The rows below give T cell receptor beta chains drawn from one sample of a study of T-cell memory formation after mild COVID-19. TCRdb re-derived calls from the 5' RACE reads in MiXCR, one entry per CDR3 protein. This repertoire shows a few hundred thousand distinct CDR3 sequences, 25% to 30% found once; its top ten account for approximately 15%. The sample comprised PBMCs or a T cell subset sorted from them (not recorded which). These receptor sequences come from an adult woman who had mild COVID-19 (a few samples of this study predate the infection). Cell type and time point are not known. Both conserved end residues are part of each CDR3. The order of the fields is D gene, J gene, CDR3 length, clone size, V gene, CDR3 DNA, CDR3 protein. D genes are given only for firm matches. Expanded clones are given a class, and other clones once, few, many or no size at all.

TRBD1	TRBJ2-7	15	.	TRBV12-3/TRBV12-4	TGTGTCAGCAGTATTCCCGGGACAGGGTCCCACGAGCAGTACTTC	CVSSIPGTGSHEQYF
TRBD2	TRBJ2-5	15	.	TRBV30	TGTGCCTGTCTAGCGGGGAGCCAGCTTAGGGAGACCCAGTACTTC	CACLAGSQLRETQYF
TRBD2	TRBJ2-1	15	.	TRBV12-3/TRBV12-4	TGTGCCAGCAGTTTCCGGCTAGCGGGAGTCAATGAGCAGTTCTTC	CASSFRLAGVNEQFF
.	TRBJ2-3	12	once	TRBV20-1	TGCAGTGCTAGAGATCGGACCAATACGCAGTATTTT	CSARDRTNTQYF
TRBD1	TRBJ1-2	13	few	TRBV6-5	TGTGCCAGCAAGGGGCAGGGGGCTCGGGGCTACACCTTC	CASKGQGARGYTF
.	TRBJ1-6	17	.	TRBV21-1	TGTGCCAGCCGGAAGATAAACAGGGGTTCTAAAGATTCACCCCTCCACTTT	CASRKINRGSKDSPLHF
TRBD2	TRBJ2-7	12	.	TRBV10-3	TGTGCCATCAAGCCAGGGAGGGACGAGCAGTACTTC	CAIKPGRDEQYF
TRBD1	TRBJ1-2	16	many	TRBV7-2	TGTGCCAGCAGCTTAGGGACCGGGACAGGGAACTCCGGCTACACCTTC	CASSLGTGTGNSGYTF
.	TRBJ2-1	13	few	TRBV12-3/TRBV12-4	TGTGCCAGCAAGGCCGGGGCGGGCGATGAGCAGTTCTTC	CASKAGAGDEQFF
.	TRBJ2-7	13	.	TRBV15	TGTGCCACCAGTAGGACGGCCTCCTACGAGCAGTACTTC	CATSRTASYEQYF
.	TRBJ2-7	14	.	TRBV15	TGTGCCACCAGCAGGGAGGGCAGAAACTACGAGCAGTACTTC	CATSREGRNYEQYF
.	TRBJ2-3	15	few	TRBV7-2	TGTGCCAGCAGCTCGATGACGGTCAGCACAGATACGCAGTATTTT	CASSSMTVSTDTQYF
.	TRBJ2-2	18	.	TRBV11-2	TGTGCCAGCAGCCCCGACCGGGGGCTAGCGTATTACACCGGGGAGCTGTTTTTT	CASSPDRGLAYYTGELFF
.	TRBJ2-1	10	.	TRBV30	TGTGCCTGCTATCAGGGTGAGCAGTTCTTC	CACYQGEQFF
.	TRBJ1-5	15	few	TRBV7-2	TGTGCCAGCAGCTTAGGGTTGTTGGGGCAACAGCCCCAGCATTTT	CASSLGLLGQQPQHF
TRBD2	TRBJ2-7	14	.	TRBV15	TGTGCCACCACCCGGGGTAGCGGGAGTTGGGAGCAGTACTTC	CATTRGSGSWEQYF
.	TRBJ2-7	13	few	TRBV13	TGTGCCAGCGAAGGGGCAGGGAGTTACGAGCAGTACTTC	CASEGAGSYEQYF
TRBD1	TRBJ1-2	13	.	TRBV9	TGTGCCAGCAGCTTCGGGACAGGGGGTGGCTACACCTTC	CASSFGTGGGYTF
.	TRBJ1-5	15	.	TRBV15	TGTGCCACCAGCAGAGATCCGTCCGCTGCTCAGCCCCAGCATTTT	CATSRDPSAAQPQHF
TRBD1	TRBJ2-1	15	.	TRBV7-3	TGTGCCAGCAGCTTAGCCGGGACAGGGGGCTATGAGCAGTTCTTC	CASSLAGTGGYEQFF
.	TRBJ2-7	15	.	TRBV30	TGTGCCTGGAGTGCGGGACACCGCCGGTCCTACGAGCAGTACTTC	CAWSAGHRRSYEQYF
TRBD2	TRBJ2-7	17	few	TRBV7-9	TGTGCCAGCAGCGTTTCGGTTACTAGCGGGAGTTGGTACGAGCAGTACTTC	CASSVSVTSGSWYEQYF
TRBD2	TRBJ2-3	16	.	TRBV6-2/TRBV6-3	TGTGCCAGCAGTTTTCGGACTAGCGGGAGTTTCGATACGCAGTATTTT	CASSFRTSGSFDTQYF
.	TRBJ2-1	15	.	TRBV20-1	TGCAGTGCCTTAGCCACAGGGGGGGCCTACAATGAGCAGTTCTTC	CSALATGGAYNEQFF
.	TRBJ1-1	14	few	TRBV5-1	TGCGCCAGCAGCTCTTACGGGGAGAACACTGAAGCTTTCTTT	CASSSYGENTEAFF
.	TRBJ2-3	12	few	TRBV5-8	.	CASSSVGTGSYF
.	TRBJ1-2	14	.	TRBV20-1	TGCAGTGCTCGCAACGCCGGGACCGTCTATGGCTACACCTTC	CSARNAGTVYGYTF
TRBD1	TRBJ1-3	17	few	TRBV20-1	TGCAGTGCTAGAGAGTTGGCGGGACAGAACTCTGGAAACACCATATATTTT	CSARELAGQNSGNTIYF
.	TRBJ2-1	12	few	TRBV12-3/TRBV12-4	TGTGCCAGCAGTTTAGTGAAAGATGAGCAGTTCTTC	CASSLVKDEQFF
.	TRBJ1-2	14	.	TRBV6-6	TGTGCCAGCATTCATCCAACAGGGAACTATGGCTACACCTTC	CASIHPTGNYGYTF
.	TRBJ1-4	14	.	TRBV5-1	TGCGCCAGCAGCTTCGGGGATCTTTGGGAAAAACTGTTTTTT	CASSFGDLWEKLFF
.	TRBJ2-5	15	.	TRBV15	TGTGCCACCAGCAGAGAAGATAGCGCCCCGGAGACCCAGTACTTC	CATSREDSAPETQYF
TRBD1	TRBJ1-2	13	few	TRBV7-9	TGTGCCAGCAGCTCGGACAGGGCTTTGAGCTACACCTTC	CASSSDRALSYTF
.	TRBJ1-1	15	.	TRBV18	TGTGCCAGCTCACCTTCCAGAGTCATGAACACTGAAGCTTTCTTT	CASSPSRVMNTEAFF
TRBD1	TRBJ2-7	17	few	TRBV12-3/TRBV12-4	TGTGCCAGCAGGGGAACTACCGGGACAGGGTTTTTCTACGAGCAGTACTTC	CASRGTTGTGFFYEQYF